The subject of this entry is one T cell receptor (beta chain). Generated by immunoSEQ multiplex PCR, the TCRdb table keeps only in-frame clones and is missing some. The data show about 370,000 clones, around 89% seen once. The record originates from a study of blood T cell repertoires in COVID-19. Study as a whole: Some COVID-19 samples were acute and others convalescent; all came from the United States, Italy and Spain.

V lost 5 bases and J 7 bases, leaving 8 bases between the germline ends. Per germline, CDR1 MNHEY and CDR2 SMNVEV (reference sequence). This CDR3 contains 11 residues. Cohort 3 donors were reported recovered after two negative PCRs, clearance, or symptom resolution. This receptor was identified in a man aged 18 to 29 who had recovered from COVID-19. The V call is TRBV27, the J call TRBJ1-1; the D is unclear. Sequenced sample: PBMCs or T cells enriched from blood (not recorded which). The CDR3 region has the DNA TGTGCCAGCAGTATCGGGAGTGAAGCTTTCTTT. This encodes CASSIGSEAFF.